Shown below are 27 T cell receptor beta chains from a single sample sequenced in a study of T cell changes during pregnancy in multiple sclerosis. The protocol was immunoSEQ multiplex PCR, while the TCRdb copy is restricted to in-frame clones and leaves out a portion. The data contain approximately 70,000 clones, nearly 95% of them singletons. The sample was CD4+ T cells from peripheral blood mononuclear cells, taken after pregnancy. The receptors shown here come from a female donor with multiple sclerosis, enrolled in a pregnancy study.

The chain links TRBV10-3 to TRBJ2-5; 9 bases match TRBD2. CDR1 and CDR2 from the germline V gene are ENHRY and SYGVKD. CDR3 length: 18 amino acids. With V trimmed by 0 bases and J by 2 bases, 10 bases remained unmatched. DNA of the CDR3: TGTGCCATCAGTGAGTCGACCCAGAGCGGGGGGAAACAAGAGACCCAGTACTTC. This sequence encodes CAISESTQSGGKQETQYF.

The chain is built from TRBV10-3 and TRBJ2-3; 11 bases map to TRBD2. V was pared by 5 bases and J by 5 bases, with 6 bases of the junction left unmatched. Germline lookup yields CDR1 ENHRY and CDR2 SYGVKD. The CDR3 is 15 amino acids. The CDR3 sequence is CAISSLAGEVDTQYF. DNA for the CDR3: TGTGCCATCAGTTCACTAGCGGGAGAGGTAGATACGCAGTATTTT.

The chain links TRBV18 to TRBJ2-7, with no clear D. The CDR3 has 12 residues. CDR1 and CDR2 (germline): KGHSH, LQKENI. V was trimmed by 2 bases and J by 3 bases, leaving 5 bases between them. The CDR3 DNA reads TGTGCCAGCTCACCAGACAACTACGAGCAGTACTTC. Its protein product is CASSPDNYEQYF.

The CDR3 DNA reads TGCAGCGGGACTAGCGGGAGCTCCTCGGGAGTCCAGTTCTTC. Encoded protein: CSGTSGSSSGVQFF. The J gene is TRBJ2-1, the V gene TRBV29-1; 13 positions agree with TRBD2. CDR3 length equals 14 residues. The V gene's germline CDR1 is SQVTM and CDR2 ANQGSEA. With V trimmed by 7 bases and J by 13 bases, 13 bases remained unmatched.

A word on this clone: Mismatch with germline at one junction end may stem from a read error. This chain links TRBV19 with TRBJ1-5; 7 bases are a match to TRBD1. CDR3 size: 16 residues. Germline V gene lookup returns CDR1 LNHDA and CDR2 SQIVND (reference sequence). The CDR3 here is CASSNPFGTDNQPQHF. Here the CDR3 DNA reads TGTGCCAGCAGTAACCCTTTCGGGACAGACAATCAGCCCCAGCATTTT.

The chain has TRBV4-1 and TRBJ2-4, with 11 bases that match TRBD2. This CDR3 spans 17 amino acids. Trimming cost V 3 bases and J 8 bases; bases outside gene matches: 12. Germline V lookup: CDR1 MGHRA, CDR2 YSYEKL. This CDR3 is CASSHRSSGRSGDIQYF. The CDR3 nucleotides read TGCGCCAGCAGCCATAGGTCTAGCGGGAGGTCGGGAGACATTCAGTACTTC.

The V gene is TRBV27, the J gene TRBJ2-7; no reliable D call. Germline V gene sequence: CDR1 MNHEY, CDR2 SMNVEV (reference sequence). V was clipped by 5 bases and J by 3 bases, with 11 bases between them. The CDR3 consists of 13 residues. For the CDR3, the DNA is TGTGCCAGCAGTCGAAGAGGCTTCTACGAGCAGTACTTC. Residues: CASSRRGFYEQYF.

The chain combines TRBV18 with TRBJ2-2, with 7 bases aligning to TRBD2. The CDR3 runs 14 residues. J gave up 7 bases and V 1 base, and 3 bases lay outside the gene matches. CDR1 and CDR2 (germline): KGHSH, LQKENI. The CDR3 region is CASSPLGTIGELFF. CDR3 bases: TGTGCCAGCTCACCACTGGGGACTATCGGGGAGCTGTTTTTT.

The chain is built from TRBV7-8 and TRBJ1-1, with D perhaps TRBD1 (5 bases). The CDR3 is 15 amino acids. Germline V gene sequence: CDR1 SGHVS, CDR2 FQNEAQ. V lost 1 base to trimming and J lost 3 bases, with 12 bases between them. The CDR3 DNA is TGTGCCAGCAGCTTAGGAAGGGGTCTGGACACTGAAGCTTTCTTT. As protein: CASSLGRGLDTEAFF.

V is TRBV7-9 and J is TRBJ2-3, with TRBD2 matching 10 bases. This CDR3 is 15 amino acids long. Trimming removed 5 bases from V and 2 bases from J; junction bases left unmatched: 4. From germline, CDR1 is SEHNR and CDR2 FQNEAQ (reference sequence). The CDR3: CASSQLAGITDTQYF. CDR3 DNA sequence: TGTGCCAGCAGCCAACTAGCGGGGATCACAGATACGCAGTATTTT.

The gene calls are TRBV19 and TRBJ2-7, with 7 positions matching TRBD1. The germline gives CDR1 LNHDA, CDR2 SQIVND (reference sequence). This CDR3 is 13 amino acids long. J gave up 3 bases and V 6 bases, and 5 bases lay outside the gene matches. The CDR3 here is CASRRGPNYEQYF. CDR3 DNA sequence: TGTGCCAGTAGGAGGGGGCCGAACTACGAGCAGTACTTC. The full variable domain, its missing parts supplied by reference TRBV19 and TRBJ2-7, is DGGITQSPKYLFRKEGQNVTLSCEQNLNHDAMYWYRQDPGQGLRLIYYSQIVNDFQKGDIAEGYSVSREKKESFPLTVTSAQKNPTAFYLCASRRGPNYEQYFGPGTRLTVT.

CDR3 sequence: CASSLEGLRRFAGELFF. In DNA form, the CDR3 reads TGCGCCAGCAGCTTGGAGGGGCTGCGTCGATTCGCCGGGGAGCTGTTTTTT. The chain combines TRBV5-1 with TRBJ2-2; possibly TRBD1 for D (5 bases). V lost 0 bases, J lost 6 bases, and 18 bases lay in between. Germline CDR1 SGHRS, CDR2 YFSETQ. The length of the CDR3 is 17 residues.

The V and J genes are TRBV6-5 and TRBJ2-7; the match to TRBD2 covers 13 bases. This CDR3 has 15 amino acids. Germline assignment: CDR1 MNHEY and CDR2 SVGAGI. V lost 6 bases, J lost 5 bases, and 7 bases stayed unmatched. The CDR3 spells CASSPRGLAGHEQYF. The CDR3 DNA is TGTGCCAGCAGCCCTAGGGGACTAGCGGGACACGAGCAGTACTTC.

This clone appeared a single time. The V gene is TRBV28, the J gene TRBJ1-3; tentatively, D is TRBD1 (6 bases). Trimming cost V 6 bases and J 4 bases, with 16 bases left between them. The CDR3 has 15 amino acids. CDR1 MDHEN and CDR2 SYDVKM come from the germline V gene. CDR3 loop: CASSLAGTQGNTIYF. CDR3 nucleotide sequence: TGTGCCAGCAGCCTAGCCGGGACACAAGGAAACACCATATATTTT.

This chain joins TRBV6-5 and TRBJ2-5; TRBD2 matches at 7 bases. This CDR3 contains 15 residues. The J segment lost 1 base and the V segment lost 3 bases, leaving 5 bases of the junction unmatched. From germline, CDR1 is MNHEY and CDR2 SVGAGI. Here the CDR3 DNA reads TGTGCCAGCAGTTATCAGAGCGGGGTCCAAGAGACCCAGTACTTC. It specifies CASSYQSGVQETQYF.

V gene TRBV27 combines with J gene TRBJ2-1, with 7 bases fitting TRBD1. This CDR3 comprises 13 residues. CDR1 and CDR2 from the germline V gene are MNHEY and SMNVEV (reference sequence). With V trimmed by 5 bases and J by 10 bases, 8 bases remained unmatched. CDR3 amino acids: CASSLRQGREQFF. CDR3 sequence (DNA): TGTGCCAGCAGTCTGAGACAGGGAAGAGAGCAGTTCTTC.

The chain is built from TRBV6-5 and TRBJ2-7, with D possibly matching TRBD2 (6 bases). The CDR3 spans 12 residues. Germline CDR1 and CDR2: MNHEY and SVGAGI. V shed 8 bases and J shed 1 base, with 9 bases lying between them. The chain's CDR3 is CASVSGSYEQYF. For the CDR3, the DNA is TGTGCCAGCGTTAGCGGTTCCTACGAGCAGTACTTC.

The chain joins TRBV9 to TRBJ2-6; possible D gene TRBD1, 6 bases. This CDR3 comprises 16 residues. Trimming removed 4 bases from V and 0 bases from J, with 11 bases in between. CDR1 SGDLS and CDR2 YYNGEE come from the germline V gene. CDR3 sequence (DNA): TGTGCCAGCAGCTCCAGGACAGACTCTGGGGCCAACGTCCTGACTTTC. It specifies CASSSRTDSGANVLTF.

V is TRBV7-6 and J is TRBJ2-7, with TRBD2 as a possible D gene (5 bases). Trimming cost V 3 bases and J 2 bases, with 11 bases left between them. Germline lookup yields CDR1 SGHVS and CDR2 FNYEAQ. This CDR3 spans 14 amino acids. The DNA for the CDR3 is TGTGCCAGCAGCTTGGATACTAGAGCCTACGAGCAGTACTTC. Translation: CASSLDTRAYEQYF.

This clone showed up just once. The chain carries TRBV11-3 and TRBJ2-7, with a possible D match to TRBD1 (5 bases). V shed 0 bases and J shed 5 bases, with 11 bases lying between them. The CDR3 extends over 14 amino acids. Germline V gives CDR1 SGHNT, CDR2 YENEEA. This chain's CDR3 is CASSLDGAADEQYF. The CDR3 DNA reads TGTGCCAGCAGCTTAGATGGGGCCGCGGACGAGCAGTACTTC.

This sequence joins TRBV15 and TRBJ1-1; no clear D. The ends were cut back, 0 bases at V and 10 bases at J, with 12 bases in the middle. CDR3 length: 13 amino acids. Germline assignment: CDR1 LNHNV and CDR2 YYDKDF (reference sequence). The CDR3 DNA sequence: TGTGCCACCAGCAGAGAAGGAAACCTAGCAGCTTTCTTT. It encodes CATSREGNLAAFF.

The CDR3 loop reads CAISEGGVANTEAFF. CDR3 DNA sequence: TGTGCCATCAGTGAGGGCGGAGTGGCGAACACTGAAGCTTTCTTT. The rearrangement joins TRBV10-3 to TRBJ1-1; no reliable D call. The length of the CDR3 is 15 residues. The germline CDR1 and CDR2 sequences are ENHRY and SYGVKD. Trimming pared 2 bases from V and 1 base from J, leaving 11 bases between.

V and J are TRBV30 and TRBJ2-5; D ambiguous. V was trimmed by 0 bases and J by 3 bases, leaving 5 bases between them. Germline V gives CDR1 GTSNPN, CDR2 SVGIG (reference sequence). The CDR3 loop spans 12 amino acids. This chain's CDR3 is CAWSVLEETQYF. As DNA, the CDR3 is TGTGCCTGGAGTGTACTCGAAGAGACCCAGTACTTC.

This chain connects TRBV7-2 to TRBJ2-5; tentatively, D is TRBD1 (5 bases). Trimming took 6 bases from V and 5 from J, leaving 13 bases between them. Germline V gives CDR1 SGHTA, CDR2 FQGNSA. The CDR3 covers 13 residues. The CDR3 spells CASSPTGRETQYF. CDR3 sequence (DNA): TGTGCCAGCAGTCCTACAGGCCGGGAGACCCAGTACTTC.

V gene TRBV27 combines with J gene TRBJ2-7; perhaps TRBD1 as D (6 bases). This CDR3 contains 14 residues. Trimming pared 0 bases from V and 1 base from J, leaving 7 bases between. Per the germline V gene, CDR1 is MNHEY and CDR2 is SMNVEV (reference sequence). CDR3 DNA: TGTGCCAGCAGTTTATCCAGGGGTTCCTACGAGCAGTACTTC. Protein product: CASSLSRGSYEQYF.

This chain links TRBV28 with TRBJ2-2, with 9 bases aligning to TRBD2. Germline V gives CDR1 MDHEN, CDR2 SYDVKM. The CDR3 has 18 residues. The V segment lost 1 base and the J segment 5 bases; nucleotides outside the gene matches: 11. The CDR3 sequence: CASSLSGGRALGTGELFF. The DNA for the CDR3 is TGTGCCAGCAGTTTATCGGGCGGGAGGGCCTTAGGAACCGGGGAGCTGTTTTTT.

The chain recombines TRBV18 with TRBJ1-1; D remains ambiguous. Trimming left V 3 bases short and J 2 bases short, with 4 bases between. CDR1 is KGHSH, CDR2 LQKENI, per germline. CDR3 size: 12 residues. CDR3 amino acids: CASSPSNTEAFF. In nucleotides, the CDR3 is TGTGCCAGCTCACCTTCTAACACTGAAGCTTTCTTT.